The T cell receptor beta chain described here comes from a study of T-cell reconstitution after alpha-beta-depleted transplantation in children. Many counts were recorded for this clonotype. Germline CDR1 and CDR2: SQVTM and ANQGSEA. V shed 2 bases and J shed 7 bases, with 14 bases lying between them. CDR3 length: 13 residues. Using unique molecular identifiers, the investigators prepared the TCRbeta library. TCRdb itself ran the PCR reads through MiXCR, one entry per CDR3 protein. The sample lists 150,000 to 250,000 distinct CDR3 sequences, about 14% occurring once. The receptor's source is a human donor who donated a stem cell graft to a child with acute lymphoblastic leukemia. The sample in question was PBMCs from the stem cell graft donor, obtained from the stem cell graft. The chain couples TRBV29-1 to TRBJ1-2, with D perhaps TRBD1 (6 bases). CDR3 coding DNA: TGCAGCGTTGAACCCCGGGGGCGGGGTGGCTACACCTTC. It is translated as CSVEPRGRGGYTF. Using reference TRBV29-1 and TRBJ1-2 for the parts outside the CDR3, the full variable domain is SAVISQKPSRDICQRGTSLTIQCQVDSQVTMMFWYRQQPGQSLTLIATANQGSEATYESGFVIDKFPISRPNLTFSTLTVSNMSPEDSSIYLCSVEPRGRGGYTFGSGTRLTVV.